The 2 T cell receptor beta chains below all came from one sample that was sequenced in a study of cytomegalovirus exposure and HLA in healthy donors. A multiplex PCR was run with 60 Vbeta primers and 13 Jbeta primers. This table comes from immunoSEQ multiplex PCR, and its TCRdb copy is limited to in-frame clones, with some not included. The sample has fewer than 95,000 clones, approximately 80% seen once; the top ten hold around 2%. The sample comprised PBMCs. The receptors originated from a man between 18 and 35 years old in good health and CMV-seronegative.

The chain is built from TRBV7-2 and TRBJ1-6; 7 nucleotides match TRBD1. CDR3 length: 15 residues. Trimming removed 4 bases from V and 6 bases from J; junction bases left unmatched: 6. Looked up from germline, CDR1 is SGHTA and CDR2 is FQGNSA. The CDR3 loop reads CASSSQGGSNSPLHF. The CDR3, as DNA: TGTGCCAGCAGCTCCCAAGGGGGCAGTAATTCACCCCTCCACTTT.

This clone was picked up a small number of times. The chain links TRBV7-8 to TRBJ2-4; 15 bases align to TRBD2. The ends lost 2 bases at V and 0 bases at J; junction bases unmatched: 2. Germline CDR1 is SGHVS and CDR2 is FQNEAQ. The CDR3 runs to 18 residues. The CDR3 bases are TGTGCCAGCAGCTTAAGGACTAGCGGGGGGGTAGCCAAAAACATTCAGTACTTC. This gives the protein CASSLRTSGGVAKNIQYF. The entire variable domain, with the rest obtained from reference TRBV7-8 and TRBJ2-4, is as follows: GAGVSQSPRYKVAKRGQDVALRCDPISGHVSLFWYQQALGQGPEFLTYFQNEAQLDKSGLPSDRFFAERPEGSVSTLKIQRTQQEDSAVYLCASSLRTSGGVAKNIQYFGAGTRLSVL.